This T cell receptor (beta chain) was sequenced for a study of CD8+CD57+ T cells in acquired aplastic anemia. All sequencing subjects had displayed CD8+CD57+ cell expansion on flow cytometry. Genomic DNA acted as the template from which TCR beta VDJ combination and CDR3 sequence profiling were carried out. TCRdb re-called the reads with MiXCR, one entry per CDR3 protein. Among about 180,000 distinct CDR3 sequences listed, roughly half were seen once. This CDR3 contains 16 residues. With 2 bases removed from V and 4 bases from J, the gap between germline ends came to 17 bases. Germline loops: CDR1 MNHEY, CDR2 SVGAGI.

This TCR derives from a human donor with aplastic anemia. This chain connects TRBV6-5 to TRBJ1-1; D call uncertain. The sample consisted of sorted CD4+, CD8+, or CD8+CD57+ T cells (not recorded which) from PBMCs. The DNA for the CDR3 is TGTGCCAGCAGTTACCCTAAAACCGGGAGAGGCACTGAAGCTTTCTTT. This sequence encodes CASSYPKTGRGTEAFF.